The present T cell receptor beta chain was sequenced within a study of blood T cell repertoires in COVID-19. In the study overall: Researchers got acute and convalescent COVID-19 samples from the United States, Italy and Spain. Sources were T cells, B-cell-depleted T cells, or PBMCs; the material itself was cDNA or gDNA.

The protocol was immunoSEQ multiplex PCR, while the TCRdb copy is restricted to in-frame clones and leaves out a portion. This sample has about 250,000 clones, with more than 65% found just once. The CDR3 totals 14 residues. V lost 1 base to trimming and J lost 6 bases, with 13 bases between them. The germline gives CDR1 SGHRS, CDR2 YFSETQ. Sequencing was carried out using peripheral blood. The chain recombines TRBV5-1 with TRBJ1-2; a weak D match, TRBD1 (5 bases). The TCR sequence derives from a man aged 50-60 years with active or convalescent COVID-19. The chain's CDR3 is CASSLTPGSDGYTF. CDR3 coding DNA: TGCGCCAGCAGCTTGACCCCAGGGTCCGATGGCTACACCTTC.